The 23 T cell receptor beta chains listed next were all sequenced from one sample in a study of blood T cell repertoires in COVID-19 (dated by TCRdb to the early 2020s). Library preparation used the immunoSEQ multiplex PCR assay. TCRdb retrieved this table from immuneACCESS and kept in-frame rearrangements only. Not all clones are present; in checked studies, unresolved V genes account for under half, and no reason is known for the remainder. Present in this sample are 35,000 to 45,000 clones, around 85% of which were seen just once. The ten top clones hold approximately 4.1% of the sample. The material sequenced was peripheral blood. The receptors shown here come from a man between 60 and 75 years old with acute or convalescent COVID-19.

The chain uses TRBV28 and TRBJ1-6; 9 bases match TRBD1. Germline V lookup: CDR1 MDHEN, CDR2 SYDVKM. The CDR3 covers 14 residues. Germline trimming cut 4 bases from V and 10 bases from J; bases unmatched to any gene: 5. The CDR3 sequence is CASSSGQGRSPLHF. As DNA, the CDR3 is TGTGCCAGCAGTTCCGGACAGGGGCGCTCACCCCTCCACTTT. The entire variable domain, with the rest obtained from reference TRBV28 and TRBJ1-6, is as follows: DVKVTQSSRYLVKRTGEKVFLECVQDMDHENMFWYRQDPGLGLRLIYFSYDVKMKEKGDIPEGYSVSREKKERFSLILESASTNQTSMYLCASSSGQGRSPLHFGNGTRLTVT.

The chain recombines TRBV4-2 with TRBJ2-5, with D possibly being TRBD2 (6 bases). CDR1 is LGHNA and CDR2 is YNFKEQ in the germline V gene. Deletions cut 3 bases from V and 1 base from J, with 15 bases between. This CDR3 comprises 16 residues. CDR3 region: CASSQERLGGQETQYF. In DNA form, the CDR3 reads TGTGCCAGCAGCCAGGAAAGACTCGGGGGCCAAGAGACCCAGTACTTC.

CDR3 sequence: CASSVGLTGGKLFF. The CDR3 coding sequence is TGTGCCAGCAGCGTAGGACTTACCGGGGGAAAACTGTTTTTT. The J gene is TRBJ1-4, the V gene TRBV9; tentative D call: TRBD1 (5 bases). The CDR3 sequence is 14 residues long. Germline assignment: CDR1 SGDLS and CDR2 YYNGEE. Deletions cut 0 bases from V and 10 bases from J, with 13 bases between.

This chain links TRBV18 with TRBJ2-7; 7 bases are shared with TRBD1. V lost 4 bases and J lost 2; bases outside the gene matches: 8. This CDR3 region has 15 residues. Germline loops: CDR1 KGHSH, CDR2 LQKENI. CDR3 sequence: CASSRDRAAAYEQYF. CDR3 coding DNA: TGTGCCAGCTCACGTGACAGGGCGGCCGCCTACGAGCAGTACTTC.

In this sample, this clone turned up a few times. This chain joins TRBV14 and TRBJ1-3; D might be TRBD1 (5 bases). The V gene's germline CDR1 is SGHDN and CDR2 FVKESK. The V end lost 2 bases, the J end lost 2 bases, and 7 bases lay between the germline ends. There are 14 residues in the CDR3. The CDR3 protein is CASSQKGAGNTIYF. The CDR3 DNA reads TGTGCCAGCAGCCAAAAAGGGGCTGGAAACACCATATATTTT.

The rearrangement joins TRBV19 to TRBJ1-2; 8 bases agree with TRBD1. CDR1 and CDR2 from the germline V gene are LNHDA and SQIVND (reference sequence). The CDR3 loop spans 13 amino acids. With 4 bases clipped from V and 8 bases from J, the junction kept 6 bases outside the gene matches. CDR3: CASSTGGSLGYTF. The CDR3 region has the DNA TGTGCCAGTAGTACAGGGGGCTCCTTGGGCTACACCTTC.

This clone was detected only once. The V and J genes are TRBV6-1 and TRBJ1-2; possible D gene TRBD1, 6 bases. The CDR3 sequence is 15 residues long. The germline CDR1 and CDR2 sequences are MNHNS and SASEGT. V gave up 3 bases and J gave up 4 bases, with 15 bases separating them. The CDR3 DNA reads as TGTGCCAGCAGTGAGGAGACAGGTCAACTCTATGGCTACACCTTC. Encoded protein: CASSEETGQLYGYTF.

V gene TRBV5-5 combines with J gene TRBJ1-1, with D perhaps matching TRBD1 (6 bases). The CDR3 runs 12 residues. The germline gives CDR1 SGHKS, CDR2 YYEKEE (reference sequence). V gave up 2 bases and J gave up 7 bases, with 9 bases separating them. The CDR3 is CASSLTGNEAFF. Here the CDR3 DNA reads TGTGCCAGCAGCTTAACAGGGAATGAAGCTTTCTTT.

The chain uses TRBV4-3 and TRBJ2-7; D is unresolved. The germline V gene has CDR1 LGHNA and CDR2 YSLEER. V was cut by 3 bases and J by 10 bases, with 22 bases left in between. The CDR3 spans 15 residues. The CDR3 is CASSQSFPSRGVQYF. CDR3 sequence (DNA): TGCGCCAGCAGCCAGTCGTTCCCATCGAGAGGTGTTCAGTACTTC.

This chain joins TRBV28 and TRBJ2-5, with D perhaps matching TRBD2 (6 bases). The germline V gene encodes CDR1 MDHEN and CDR2 SYDVKM. The CDR3 is 12 residues long. Trimming removed 8 bases at V and 4 bases at J, with 11 bases between. The CDR3 DNA reads TGTGCCAGCGAGGGGAGGTCAGAGACCCAGTACTTC. Translating it yields CASEGRSETQYF.

The rearrangement joins TRBV4-2 to TRBJ2-1, with TRBD2 matching 9 bases. CDR3 size: 17 residues. Germline CDR1 LGHNA, CDR2 YNFKEQ. With V trimmed by 0 bases and J by 6 bases, 9 bases remained unmatched. The CDR3 DNA reads as TGTGCCAGCAGCCAAGATTCGAGGACTAGCGTCCTCAATGAGCAGTTCTTC. Protein product: CASSQDSRTSVLNEQFF.

The chain uses TRBV5-8 and TRBJ1-1, with D unresolved. The CDR3 is 10 residues long. Looked up from germline, CDR1 is SGHTS and CDR2 is YDEGEE. V lost 0 bases and J lost 11, with 5 bases in between. CDR3 sequence (DNA): TGTGCCAGCAGCTTGGGGAGGGCTTTCTTT. It yields the protein CASSLGRAFF.

V usage is TRBV7-2 and J usage is TRBJ2-3; TRBD2 agrees at 13 bases. CDR1 and CDR2 from the germline V gene are SGHTA and FQGNSA. V shed 2 bases, J shed 3 bases, and the junction held 11 bases outside the gene matches. The CDR3 contains 19 residues. The CDR3 nucleotides are TGTGCCAGCAGCTTAAGGGGCCCGGGACTAGCGGGGCGAACAGATACGCAGTATTTT. Its translation is CASSLRGPGLAGRTDTQYF.

The J gene is TRBJ1-1, the V gene TRBV30; D gene unclear. Deletions cut 8 bases from V and 2 bases from J, with 21 bases between. CDR1 is GTSNPN, CDR2 SVGIG, per germline (reference sequence). The CDR3 consists of 15 residues. This chain's CDR3 is CARTPRLRLNTEAFF. The CDR3 DNA reads TGTGCCCGAACTCCGAGACTGCGACTTAACACTGAAGCTTTCTTT.

V and J are TRBV7-3 and TRBJ1-5; D is uncertain. Germline assignment: CDR1 SGHTA and CDR2 FQGTGA. The CDR3 is 15 residues long. V was trimmed by 0 bases and J by 3 bases, leaving 9 bases between them. DNA for the CDR3: TGTGCCAGCAGCTTAACAGGAGGGAACAATCAGCCCCAGCATTTT. This encodes CASSLTGGNNQPQHF.

This chain uses TRBV10-2 with TRBJ2-2; TRBD2 agrees at 14 bases. Looked up from germline, CDR1 is WSHSY and CDR2 is SAAADI. V gave up 6 bases and J gave up 3 bases; unmatched junction bases: 6. The CDR3 runs to 17 residues. The DNA of the CDR3 is TGCGCCAGCAGCAGACTAGCGGGAGGGCCCCACACCGGGGAGCTGTTTTTT. Residues: CASSRLAGGPHTGELFF.

V and J are TRBV7-9 and TRBJ2-2, with D possibly matching TRBD1 (5 bases). CDR3 size: 15 residues. Per germline, CDR1 SEHNR and CDR2 FQNEAQ (reference sequence). V shed 1 base and J shed 6 bases, with 12 bases lying between them. This CDR3 is CASSLERLGAGELFF. Written as DNA, the CDR3 is TGTGCCAGCAGCTTAGAGAGGCTAGGGGCCGGGGAGCTGTTTTTT. The entire variable domain, with the rest obtained from reference TRBV7-9 and TRBJ2-2, is as follows: DTGVSQNPRHKITKRGQNVTFRCDPISEHNRLYWYRQTLGQGPEFLTYFQNEAQLEKSRLLSDRFSAERPKGSFSTLEIQRTEQGDSAMYLCASSLERLGAGELFFGEGSRLTVL.

The chain joins TRBV5-6 to TRBJ2-3; TRBD1 might be the D (6 bases). The CDR3 has 17 amino acids. V gave up 0 bases and J gave up 1 base, with 15 bases separating them. Germline V gives CDR1 SGHDT, CDR2 YYEEEE. The CDR3 DNA reads TGTGCCAGCAGCTTGGAGGGGGTTATCATTGGCACAGATACGCAGTATTTT. It yields the protein CASSLEGVIIGTDTQYF.

A single count supports this clone. The chain joins TRBV18 to TRBJ2-3; no definite D call. V was shortened by 3 bases and J by 0 bases, with 13 bases between the two germline ends. Germline assignment: CDR1 KGHSH and CDR2 LQKENI. CDR3 length equals 16 residues. The CDR3, as DNA: TGTGCCAGCTCACCCCCACCATCTACTAGCACAGATACGCAGTATTTT. This sequence encodes CASSPPPSTSTDTQYF.

This clone was observed once. J is TRBJ2-7 and V is TRBV11-2, with TRBD2 matching 8 bases. The J segment lost 5 bases and the V segment lost 4 bases, leaving 7 bases of the junction unmatched. There are 14 residues in the CDR3. Germline CDR1 is SGHAT and CDR2 is FQNNGV. CDR3 loop: CASSSVPAGDEQYF. The CDR3, as DNA: TGTGCCAGCAGCTCGGTTCCAGCGGGAGACGAGCAGTACTTC.

This clone has only one observation. This chain connects TRBV5-1 to TRBJ1-4; weak D call: TRBD1 (6 bases). CDR3 size: 16 residues. CDR1 and CDR2 from the germline V gene are SGHRS and YFSETQ. V shed 0 bases and J shed 0 bases, with 9 bases lying between them. In nucleotides, the CDR3 is TGCGCCAGCAGCTTGGTCCCAGGGGCAACTAATGAAAAACTGTTTTTT. Translated, it gives CASSLVPGATNEKLFF.

This sequence joins TRBV2 and TRBJ1-6; D ambiguous. The CDR3 has 16 amino acids. Germline V lookup: CDR1 SNHLY, CDR2 FYNNEI. With 3 bases removed from V and 0 bases from J, the gap between germline ends came to 9 bases. The CDR3: CASSEPTVSYNSPLHF. The CDR3 coding sequence is TGTGCCAGCAGTGAGCCCACGGTCTCCTATAATTCACCCCTCCACTTT.

The sample holds one count of this clone. The genes are TRBV2 and TRBJ2-7, with TRBD1 matching over 7 bases. This CDR3 has 12 amino acids. Trimming at V came to 10 bases and at J to 2 bases, leaving 5 bases not matched to a gene. Germline V CDR1 and CDR2: SNHLY, FYNNEI. The CDR3 sequence: CAIGTAPYEQYF. CDR3 in DNA: TGTGCCATCGGGACAGCCCCCTACGAGCAGTACTTC.